This T cell receptor (beta chain) was documented in a study of blood T cell repertoires in COVID-19. The CDR3 totals 14 residues. The germline CDR1 and CDR2 sequences are SGHRS and YFSETQ. V lost 4 bases, J lost 2 bases, and 3 bases stayed unmatched. Measured with immunoSEQ multiplex PCR; TCRdb has only the in-frame clones, and not every one. The profile shows roughly 20,000 clones, roughly nine tenths of them singletons. The sequence was obtained from a human donor with active COVID-19. The donor label of this sample is uncertain. The chain employs TRBV5-1 and TRBJ1-2; 9 bases are shared with TRBD1. The source material was peripheral blood. CDR3 region: CASSPGQGNYGYTF. CDR3 bases: TGCGCCAGCAGCCCCGGACAGGGGAACTATGGCTACACCTTC.